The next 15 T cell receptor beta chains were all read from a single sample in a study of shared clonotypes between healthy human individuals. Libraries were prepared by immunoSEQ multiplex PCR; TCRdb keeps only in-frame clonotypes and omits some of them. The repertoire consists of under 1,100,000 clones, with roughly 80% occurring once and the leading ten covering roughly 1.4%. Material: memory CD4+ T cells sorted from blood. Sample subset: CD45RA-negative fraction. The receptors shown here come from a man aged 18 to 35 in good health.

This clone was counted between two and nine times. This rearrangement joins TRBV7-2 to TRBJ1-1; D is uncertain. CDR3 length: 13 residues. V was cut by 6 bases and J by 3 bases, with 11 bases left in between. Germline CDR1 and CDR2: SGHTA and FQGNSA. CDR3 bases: TGTGCCAGCAGTACCATCGGGCACACTGAAGCTTTCTTT. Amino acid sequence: CASSTIGHTEAFF.

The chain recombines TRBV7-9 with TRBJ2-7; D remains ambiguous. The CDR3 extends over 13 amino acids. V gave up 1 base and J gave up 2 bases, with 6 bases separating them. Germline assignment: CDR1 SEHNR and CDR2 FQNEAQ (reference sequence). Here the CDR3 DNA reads TGTGCCAGCAGCTTAGACCTGACCTACGAGCAGTACTTC. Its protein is CASSLDLTYEQYF.

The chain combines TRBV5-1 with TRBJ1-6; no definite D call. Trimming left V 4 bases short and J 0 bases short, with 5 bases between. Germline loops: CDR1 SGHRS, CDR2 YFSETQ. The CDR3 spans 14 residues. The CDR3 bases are TGCGCCAGCAGCGTGGCCTCCTATAATTCACCCCTCCACTTT. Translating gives CASSVASYNSPLHF.

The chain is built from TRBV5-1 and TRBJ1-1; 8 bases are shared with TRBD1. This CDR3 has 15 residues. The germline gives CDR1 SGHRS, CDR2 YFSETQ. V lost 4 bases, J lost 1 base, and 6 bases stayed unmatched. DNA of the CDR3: TGCGCCAGCAGCGATCAGGGGGCAGGGAACACTGAAGCTTTCTTT. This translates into CASSDQGAGNTEAFF. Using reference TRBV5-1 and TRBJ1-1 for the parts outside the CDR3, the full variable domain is KAGVTQTPRYLIKTRGQQVTLSCSPISGHRSVSWYQQTPGQGLQFLFEYFSETQRNKGNFPGRFSGRQFSNSRSEMNVSTLELGDSALYLCASSDQGAGNTEAFFGQGTRLTVV.

CDR3 bases: TGTGCCAGCAGACGCACAGGGGATACAGATACGCAGTATTTT. Translated, it gives CASRRTGDTDTQYF. The chain carries TRBV6-5 and TRBJ2-3; 7 bases fit TRBD1. Trimming removed 6 bases from V and 3 bases from J; junction bases left unmatched: 6. The germline gives CDR1 MNHEY, CDR2 SVGAGI. This CDR3 has 14 amino acids.

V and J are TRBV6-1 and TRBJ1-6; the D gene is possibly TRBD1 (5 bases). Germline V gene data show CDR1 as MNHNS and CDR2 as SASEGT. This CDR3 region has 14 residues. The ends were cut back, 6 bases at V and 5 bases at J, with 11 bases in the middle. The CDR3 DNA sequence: TGTGCCAGCAGCCGAGAGACAGATAATTCACCCCTCCACTTT. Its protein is CASSRETDNSPLHF.

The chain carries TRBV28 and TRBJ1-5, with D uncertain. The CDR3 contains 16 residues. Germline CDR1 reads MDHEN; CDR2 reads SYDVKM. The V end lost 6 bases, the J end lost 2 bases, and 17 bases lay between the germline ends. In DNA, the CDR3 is TGTGCCAGCAGGACGTATCTGGTGGGTGGCAATCAGCCCCAGCATTTT. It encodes CASRTYLVGGNQPQHF.

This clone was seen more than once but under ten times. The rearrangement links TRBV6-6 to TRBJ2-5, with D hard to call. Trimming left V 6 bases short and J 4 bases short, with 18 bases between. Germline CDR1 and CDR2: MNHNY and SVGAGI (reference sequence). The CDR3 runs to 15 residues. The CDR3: CASRPPYSVGETQYF. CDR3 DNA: TGTGCCAGCAGACCTCCATACAGCGTAGGAGAGACCCAGTACTTC.

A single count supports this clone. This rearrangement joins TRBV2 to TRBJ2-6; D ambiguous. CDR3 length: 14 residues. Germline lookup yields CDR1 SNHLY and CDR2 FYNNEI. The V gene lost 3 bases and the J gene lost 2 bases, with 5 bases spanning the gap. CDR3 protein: CASSDWAGANVLTF. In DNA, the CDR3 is TGTGCCAGCAGTGATTGGGCTGGGGCCAACGTCCTGACTTTC.

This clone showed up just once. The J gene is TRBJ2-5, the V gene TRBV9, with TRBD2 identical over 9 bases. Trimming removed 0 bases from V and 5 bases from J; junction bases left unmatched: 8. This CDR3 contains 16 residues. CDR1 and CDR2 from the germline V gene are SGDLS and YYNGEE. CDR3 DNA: TGTGCCAGCAGCGTAGAAGTGGGACTAGCTTGGGAGACCCAGTACTTC. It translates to CASSVEVGLAWETQYF.

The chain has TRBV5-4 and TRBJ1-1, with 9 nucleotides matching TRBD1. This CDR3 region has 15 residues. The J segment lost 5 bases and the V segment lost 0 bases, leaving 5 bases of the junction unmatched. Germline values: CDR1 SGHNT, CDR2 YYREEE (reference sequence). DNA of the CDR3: TGTGCCAGCAGCTTGGGGGGGACAGGGAAGACTGAAGCTTTCTTT. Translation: CASSLGGTGKTEAFF.

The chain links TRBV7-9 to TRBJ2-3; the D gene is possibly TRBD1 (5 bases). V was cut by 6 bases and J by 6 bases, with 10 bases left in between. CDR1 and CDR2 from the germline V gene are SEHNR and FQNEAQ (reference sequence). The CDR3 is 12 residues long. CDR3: CASRRGGDTQYF. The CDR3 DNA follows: TGTGCCAGCAGAAGGGGTGGGGATACGCAGTATTTT.

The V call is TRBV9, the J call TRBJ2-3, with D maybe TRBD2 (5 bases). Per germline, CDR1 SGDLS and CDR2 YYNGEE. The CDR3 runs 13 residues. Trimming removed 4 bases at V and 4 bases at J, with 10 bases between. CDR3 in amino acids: CASSKVSADTQYF. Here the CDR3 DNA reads TGTGCCAGCAGCAAAGTTAGCGCAGATACGCAGTATTTT.

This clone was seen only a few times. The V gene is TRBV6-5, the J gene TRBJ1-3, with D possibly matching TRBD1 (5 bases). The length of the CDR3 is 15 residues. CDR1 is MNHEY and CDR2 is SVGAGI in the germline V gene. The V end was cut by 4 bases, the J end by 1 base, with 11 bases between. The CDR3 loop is CASSLGRSSGNTIYF. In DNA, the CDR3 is TGTGCCAGCAGTTTGGGACGATCGTCTGGAAACACCATATATTTT.

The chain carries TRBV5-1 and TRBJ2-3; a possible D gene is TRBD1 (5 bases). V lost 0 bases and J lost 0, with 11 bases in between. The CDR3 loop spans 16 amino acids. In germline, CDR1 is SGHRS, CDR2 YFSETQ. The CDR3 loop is CASSLEGIPSTDTQYF. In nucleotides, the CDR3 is TGCGCCAGCAGCTTGGAGGGGATCCCCAGCACAGATACGCAGTATTTT.